Following are 15 T cell receptor beta chains from one sample sequenced in a study of cytomegalovirus exposure and HLA in healthy donors. Libraries were prepared by immunoSEQ multiplex PCR; TCRdb keeps only in-frame clonotypes and omits some of them. The sample records about 130,000 clones, 75% to 90% being singletons. Sequencing was done on a sample of PBMCs. The origin of the receptors is a woman in her twenties or thirties in good health and CMV-seropositive.

This chain connects TRBV6-5 to TRBJ2-7; D gene ambiguous. Germline assignment: CDR1 MNHEY and CDR2 SVGAGI. CDR3 length: 12 amino acids. Trimming pared 5 bases from V and 7 bases from J, leaving 12 bases between. In DNA form, the CDR3 reads TGTGCCAGCAGTCCTAGGTTCCCAGAGCAGTACTTC. Protein: CASSPRFPEQYF.

The chain links TRBV5-1 to TRBJ2-7, with 12 bases that match TRBD1. Per the germline V gene, CDR1 is SGHRS and CDR2 is YFSETQ. The CDR3 has 17 residues. V lost 0 bases to trimming and J lost 5 bases; unmatched junction nucleotides: 9. CDR3 nucleotide sequence: TGCGCCAGCAGCTTGGCCGTAGCTGGGACAGGGGGCGACGAGCAGTACTTC. It is translated as CASSLAVAGTGGDEQYF.

This chain links TRBV20-1 with TRBJ2-1; D gene unclear. This CDR3 is 10 amino acids long. V was pared by 7 bases and J by 10 bases, with 11 bases between. From germline, CDR1 is DFQATT and CDR2 SNEGSKA (reference sequence). The CDR3 sequence: CSVARKEQFF. The DNA of the CDR3 is TGCAGTGTAGCCCGAAAGGAGCAGTTCTTC.

Of note for this clone: Its ends do not fully match the called genes, so a read error is possible. The gene calls are TRBV7-7 and TRBJ2-3; D remains ambiguous. Germline lookup yields CDR1 SSHAT and CDR2 FNYEAQ (reference sequence). The CDR3 runs 13 residues. CDR3 DNA sequence: TGTGCTAGCAGCCCGCGTCTATTGGATACGCAGTATTTT. This translates into CASSPRLLDTQYF.

This clone was seen repeatedly, ten times or more. The rearrangement joins TRBV28 to TRBJ1-1; 9 bases match TRBD1. The V and J ends lost 4 bases and 11 bases, in that order; junction bases with no gene match: 5. Germline V gene sequence: CDR1 MDHEN, CDR2 SYDVKM. The CDR3 consists of 12 residues. The CDR3 DNA sequence: TGTGCCAGCAGTTACCGGGACAGGGCCGCTTTCTTT. It is translated as CASSYRDRAAFF.

The rearrangement joins TRBV5-4 to TRBJ2-1, with TRBD2 matching 9 bases. From germline, CDR1 is SGHNT and CDR2 YYREEE (reference sequence). This CDR3 has 17 amino acids. Trimming took 0 bases from V and 4 from J; bases not matched to a gene: 8. CDR3 DNA: TGTGCCAGCAGCTTGGCCCTAACTAGCGGGTCGTACAATGAGCAGTTCTTC. The encoded protein is CASSLALTSGSYNEQFF.

The CDR3, as DNA: TGTGCCAGCAGCGATGAGCTAAAGCGGGAGGGTAAAATCAGCCAGTACTTC. Translated: CASSDELKREGKISQYF. This chain connects TRBV11-1 to TRBJ2-5; 10 bases agree with TRBD2. With V trimmed by 5 bases and J by 10 bases, 19 bases remained unmatched. Germline V lookup: CDR1 SGHAT, CDR2 FQDESV (reference sequence). The CDR3 has 17 amino acids.

V is TRBV9 and J is TRBJ2-1; D is perhaps TRBD1 (5 bases). The germline V and J ends were trimmed by 0 bases and 4 bases, with 8 bases remaining between them. The CDR3 runs 14 residues. Germline CDR1 and CDR2: SGDLS and YYNGEE. CDR3 region: CASSVVQVYNEQFF. CDR3 DNA: TGTGCCAGCAGCGTAGTACAGGTTTACAATGAGCAGTTCTTC.

The chain couples TRBV11-2 to TRBJ2-5, with 7 bases lining up with TRBD2. The CDR3 length is 13 residues. CDR1 is SGHAT and CDR2 is FQNNGV in the germline V gene. V was clipped by 6 bases and J by 6 bases; unmatched bases: 7. DNA for the CDR3: TGTGCCAGCAGGCAGTTGGGGGGGAAGACCCAGTACTTC. It yields the protein CASRQLGGKTQYF.

The rearrangement joins TRBV11-2 to TRBJ2-1; D gene ambiguous. This CDR3 contains 17 residues. Germline V gene data show CDR1 as SGHAT and CDR2 as FQNNGV. V shed 0 bases and J shed 3 bases, with 15 bases lying between them. CDR3 in amino acids: CASSLDRLVEGYNEQFF. The CDR3 nucleotides are TGTGCCAGCAGCTTAGATAGACTGGTGGAAGGCTACAATGAGCAGTTCTTC.

The genes are TRBV10-1 and TRBJ2-2, with 12 bases lining up with TRBD2. V was pared by 6 bases and J by 1 base, with 3 bases of the junction left unmatched. Germline V gene sequence: CDR1 WNHNN, CDR2 SYGVQD (reference sequence). This CDR3 is 16 amino acids long. The CDR3 bases are TGCGCCAGCAGCGCGACTAGCGGGGGGAACACCGGGGAGCTGTTTTTT. Amino acid sequence: CASSATSGGNTGELFF.

The chain uses TRBV19 and TRBJ2-1; TRBD2 matches at 7 bases. CDR3 length: 12 residues. J gave up 11 bases and V 9 bases, and 10 bases lay outside the gene matches. CDR1 and CDR2 from the germline V gene are LNHDA and SQIVND (reference sequence). The CDR3 reads CASSILASKQFF. CDR3 coding DNA: TGTGCCAGCTCAATACTAGCGAGTAAGCAGTTCTTC.

The genes are TRBV7-2 and TRBJ1-5; weak D call: TRBD1 (6 bases). CDR1 is SGHTA, CDR2 FQGNSA, per germline. The CDR3 has 14 amino acids. Trimming stripped 5 bases from V and 9 bases from J, with 17 bases between. CDR3 DNA sequence: TGTGCCAGCAGCCCAAGTACAGGGAAGGGGCCCCAGCATTTT. It codes for CASSPSTGKGPQHF.

The gene calls are TRBV28 and TRBJ1-5; 9 bases agree with TRBD1. Germline-derived CDR1 and CDR2 are MDHEN and SYDVKM. The junction had 13 bases not matched to a gene; V was cut back by 7 bases and J by 0 bases. This CDR3 is built from 18 residues. The CDR3 DNA sequence: TGTGCCAGCAATACAGGGGGCTTCGATGGATATAGCAATCAGCCCCAGCATTTT. Translated: CASNTGGFDGYSNQPQHF.

The chain carries TRBV27 and TRBJ2-3; 12 bases fit TRBD2. J gave up 7 bases and V 5 bases, and 13 bases lay outside the gene matches. The germline V gene encodes CDR1 MNHEY and CDR2 SMNVEV (reference sequence). The CDR3 runs 17 residues. In DNA form, the CDR3 reads TGTGCCAGCAGTAGGCAAATTTCGACTAGCGGGAGTTATACGCAGTATTTT. Translation gives CASSRQISTSGSYTQYF.